The 9 T cell receptor beta chains listed next were all sequenced from one sample in a study of blood T cell repertoires in COVID-19. TCRdb's table, derived via immunoSEQ multiplex PCR, lists solely in-frame clones and lacks some. The profile shows about 240,000 clones, approximately 85% of them singletons. The material sequenced was peripheral blood. The receptors derive from a woman aged 55-69 years with active or convalescent COVID-19.

The V call is TRBV6-5, the J call TRBJ2-7; possible D gene TRBD1, 6 bases. Deletions cut 7 bases from V and 5 bases from J, with 15 bases between. This CDR3 is 13 amino acids long. Looked up from germline, CDR1 is MNHEY and CDR2 is SVGAGI. CDR3 region: CASITGYRDEQYF. Written as DNA, the CDR3 is TGTGCCAGCATAACAGGGTATCGGGACGAGCAGTACTTC.

The CDR3, as DNA: TGTGCCAGCAGTTTGGGCTATTCCTACAATGAGCAGTTCTTC. Translating it yields CASSLGYSYNEQFF. The chain is built from TRBV6-2 or TRBV6-3 and TRBJ2-1, with D uncertain. This CDR3 comprises 14 residues. Between the trimmed V and J ends, which lost 4 bases and 1 base, there was a span of 8 bases. CDR1 MNHEY and CDR2 SVGEGT come from the germline V gene.

This clone was found a few times. This chain uses TRBV10-3 with TRBJ1-4; D gene ambiguous. The CDR3 contains 15 residues. Trimming took off 0 bases at V and 0 bases at J, with 5 bases between the two ends. Germline V CDR1 and CDR2: ENHRY, SYGVKD. CDR3 residues: CAISESPTTNEKLFF. CDR3 nucleotide sequence: TGTGCCATCAGTGAGTCTCCTACAACTAATGAAAAACTGTTTTTT.

The chain recombines TRBV6-1 with TRBJ2-1; 11 bases fit TRBD2. V dropped 3 bases and J dropped 2; count of bases not matched to a gene: 3. CDR3 length equals 16 residues. Per the germline V gene, CDR1 is MNHNS and CDR2 is SASEGT. DNA for the CDR3: TGTGCCAGCAGTGAGGGTAGCGGGGGGGCCTACAATGAGCAGTTCTTC. Amino acid sequence: CASSEGSGGAYNEQFF.

This chain joins TRBV5-1 and TRBJ1-1, with D uncertain. Germline V gene sequence: CDR1 SGHRS, CDR2 YFSETQ. The CDR3 extends over 12 amino acids. V was shortened by 4 bases and J by 4 bases, with 8 bases between the two germline ends. CDR3 sequence: CASSPTGTEAFF. In DNA form, the CDR3 reads TGCGCCAGCAGCCCGACGGGCACTGAAGCTTTCTTT.

The rearrangement links TRBV5-1 to TRBJ1-3; D may be TRBD1 (6 bases). Looked up from germline, CDR1 is SGHRS and CDR2 is YFSETQ. V was cut by 1 base and J by 4 bases, with 12 bases left in between. The CDR3 sequence is 15 residues long. The CDR3: CASSLQGGNGNTIYF. The CDR3 nucleotides are TGCGCCAGCAGCTTGCAAGGGGGAAACGGAAACACCATATATTTT. The complete variable domain, with remaining parts taken from reference TRBV5-1 and TRBJ1-3, reads KAGVTQTPRYLIKTRGQQVTLSCSPISGHRSVSWYQQTPGQGLQFLFEYFSETQRNKGNFPGRFSGRQFSNSRSEMNVSTLELGDSALYLCASSLQGGNGNTIYFGEGSWLTVV.

V and J are TRBV28 and TRBJ2-7, with a possible D match to TRBD1 (5 bases). V gave up 3 bases and J gave up 0 bases, with 12 bases separating them. There are 15 residues in the CDR3. The V gene's germline CDR1 is MDHEN and CDR2 SYDVKM. CDR3 in amino acids: CASSFVSTGSYEQYF. CDR3 DNA sequence: TGTGCCAGCAGTTTTGTATCTACAGGCTCCTACGAGCAGTACTTC.

V gene TRBV21-1 combines with J gene TRBJ1-2; the D call in the table, TRBD1, was not verified against the DNA. TRBV21-1 is labeled a pseudogene. The CDR3 consists of 15 residues. Here the CDR3 reads CASSSYTGLLYGYTF. The CDR3 DNA is TGTGCCAGCAGCAGCTATACAGGGTTACTCTATGGCTACACCTTC.

The J gene is TRBJ2-7, the V gene TRBV5-1; tentatively, D is TRBD2 (6 bases). This CDR3 region has 15 residues. Germline loops: CDR1 SGHRS, CDR2 YFSETQ. Trimming shortened V by 5 bases and J by 0 bases, and 15 bases separated the two germline ends. CDR3 protein: CASRREAISSYEQYF. DNA for the CDR3: TGCGCCAGCAGAAGGGAGGCGATTAGCTCCTACGAGCAGTACTTC.